Below are 18 T cell receptor beta chains sequenced from a single sample in a study of regulatory T cells in long-lasting Graves disease. Time point given: newly diagnosed GD, antithyroid drugs for less than 3 months. There was RNA extracted from PBMCs, and the TCR library was made from it. Relying on iRepertoire HTBI primers and Arm-PCR of CDR3 regions, the team built TCR beta libraries. TCRdb reprocessed the multiplex PCR reads with MiXCR, giving one entry per CDR3 protein. The sample holds a few hundred thousand distinct CDR3 sequences, about 13% seen once. The same specimen was also included in a second study, on T cells in Graves' hyperthyroidism and ophthalmopathy.

Sequences were derived from peripheral blood mononuclear cells (PBMCs), sampled at new diagnosis, from a patient treated with antithyroid drugs. The receptors shown here come from a man between 25 and 39 years old with Graves disease.

This clonotype has just a few counts. The chain joins TRBV5-1 to TRBJ1-4, with 11 bases fitting TRBD1. Germline CDR1 SGHRS, CDR2 YFSETQ. This CDR3 comprises 15 residues. V gave up 0 bases and J gave up 10 bases; unmatched junction bases: 5. The CDR3: CASSLEGTGGGKLFF. CDR3 DNA: TGCGCCAGCAGCTTGGAGGGGACAGGGGGTGGAAAACTGTTTTTT.

The chain employs TRBV29-1 and TRBJ1-6, with 11 bases matching TRBD1. Germline CDR1 reads SQVTM; CDR2 reads ANQGSEA. The CDR3 is 15 residues long. Trimming removed 4 bases from V and 7 bases from J; junction bases left unmatched: 6. The CDR3 DNA follows: TGCAGCGTTGTGGGGGGGACAGGGGGAAATTCACCCCTCCACTTT. Encoded protein: CSVVGGTGGNSPLHF.

This clonotype was counted ten times or more. The rearrangement uses TRBV30 and TRBJ1-2, with TRBD1 matching over 7 bases. The CDR3 covers 17 residues. V lost 5 bases and J lost 3; bases outside the gene matches: 18. Germline V gene sequence: CDR1 GTSNPN, CDR2 SVGIG (reference sequence). The CDR3 loop reads CAWPRTGGLSEDYGYTF. The CDR3 DNA reads TGTGCCTGGCCAAGGACAGGCGGACTTTCGGAGGACTATGGCTACACCTTC.

There are many counts of this clonotype. V is TRBV2 and J is TRBJ2-3; 7 bases line up with TRBD2. CDR1 is SNHLY, CDR2 FYNNEI, per germline. The CDR3 consists of 16 residues. The V gene end was trimmed by 8 bases and the J gene end by 3 bases; junction bases not matched to a gene: 14. CDR3 amino acids: CASFPLAAGLTDTQYF. In nucleotides, the CDR3 is TGTGCCAGCTTTCCATTAGCTGCGGGACTAACAGATACGCAGTATTTT.

This clonotype was picked up many times. This chain joins TRBV7-9 and TRBJ2-2; D unresolved. Deletions cut 0 bases from V and 4 bases from J, with 6 bases between. The CDR3 is 14 residues long. Germline V gene data show CDR1 as SEHNR and CDR2 as FQNEAQ (reference sequence). The CDR3 sequence is CASSLAWVTGELFF. The CDR3 DNA is TGTGCCAGCAGCTTAGCGTGGGTCACCGGGGAGCTGTTTTTT.

Ten or more counts support this clonotype. V and J are TRBV12-3 or TRBV12-4 and TRBJ2-7; 9 bases fit TRBD1. This CDR3 is 15 amino acids long. The junction had 5 bases not matched to a gene; V was cut back by 3 bases and J by 2 bases. For the CDR3, the DNA is TGTGCCAGCAGTTTTGGGACAGGGAGGCCCTACGAGCAGTACTTC. Residues: CASSFGTGRPYEQYF.

This clonotype has just a few counts. V usage is TRBV18 and J usage is TRBJ1-1, with unresolved D. Germline V gene sequence: CDR1 KGHSH, CDR2 LQKENI. The CDR3 length is 17 residues. V gave up 0 bases and J gave up 1 base, with 15 bases separating them. The CDR3 protein is CASSPPGVGFGNTEAFF. CDR3 nucleotides: TGTGCCAGCTCACCACCCGGTGTGGGATTTGGGAACACTGAAGCTTTCTTT.

The rearrangement uses TRBV24-1 and TRBJ2-1, with 9 positions matching TRBD2. This CDR3 has 23 residues. With V trimmed by 7 bases and J by 9 bases, 36 bases remained unmatched. Germline V gene sequence: CDR1 KGHDR, CDR2 SFDVKD. The DNA for the CDR3 is TGTGCCACCAGCGGCAAGGGACAGCCGGGTGGTAGCGGGGGAGATCTCAGACTGGGTGAGCAGTTCTTC. Its protein product is CATSGKGQPGGSGGDLRLGEQFF.

This clonotype was counted only a few times. This chain joins TRBV2 and TRBJ1-3, with TRBD1 as a possible D gene (5 bases). The CDR3 length is 15 residues. Germline loops: CDR1 SNHLY, CDR2 FYNNEI. Trimming pared 6 bases from V and 2 bases from J, leaving 14 bases between. CDR3 sequence reads: CASRILDSPGNTIYF. Written as DNA, the CDR3 is TGTGCCAGCAGGATACTCGACAGCCCTGGAAACACCATATATTTT. The full variable domain, its missing parts supplied by reference TRBV2 and TRBJ1-3, is EPEVTQTPSHQVTQMGQEVILRCVPISNHLYFYWYRQILGQKVEFLVSFYNNEISEKSEIFDDQFSVERPDGSNFTLKIRSTKLEDSAMYFCASRILDSPGNTIYFGEGSWLTVV.

This clonotype has ten or more counts. The rearrangement uses TRBV5-1 and TRBJ1-4, with D maybe TRBD1 (5 bases). V was pared by 0 bases and J by 8 bases, with 14 bases between. Looked up from germline, CDR1 is SGHRS and CDR2 is YFSETQ. This CDR3 has 15 amino acids. The CDR3 DNA reads as TGCGCCAGCAGCTTGGCCGGGGGGTCCAGAGAAAAACTGTTTTTT. Its protein product is CASSLAGGSREKLFF.

This clonotype occurred many times. The rearrangement uses TRBV30 and TRBJ2-7; 11 bases align to TRBD2. V shed 3 bases and J 2 bases; nucleotides not matched to a gene: 0. The CDR3 spans 13 residues. CDR1 is GTSNPN, CDR2 SVGIG, per germline (reference sequence). CDR3 coding DNA: TGTGCCTGGAGACTAGCGGGGGCCTACGAGCAGTACTTC. It encodes CAWRLAGAYEQYF.

This chain uses TRBV12-5 with TRBJ2-2; D is unresolved. Germline V gives CDR1 LGHNT, CDR2 FRNRAP. Trimming left V 3 bases short and J 4 bases short, with 6 bases between. This CDR3 contains 13 residues. The chain's CDR3 is CASGFLVTGELFF. The DNA of the CDR3 is TGTGCTAGTGGTTTTTTGGTCACCGGGGAGCTGTTTTTT.

This clonotype showed up just a few times. Germline is not matched at one junction end, which may reflect a read error. This chain connects TRBV7-9 to TRBJ2-1; TRBD2 matches 11 bases. This CDR3 contains 16 residues. The germline V gene has CDR1 SEHNR and CDR2 FQNEAQ (reference sequence). The CDR3 coding sequence is TGTGCCAGCAGCTTAGACCTAGCGGGGGGTTACAATGAGCAGTCCTTC. Translated, it gives CASSLDLAGGYNEQSF.

This clonotype came up a few times. This rearrangement joins TRBV9 to TRBJ2-1, with a tentative D call TRBD1 (6 bases). Between the trimmed V and J ends, which lost 0 bases and 8 bases, there was a span of 18 bases. CDR3 length equals 16 residues. The germline V gene encodes CDR1 SGDLS and CDR2 YYNGEE. The CDR3 here is CASSVEGDNQVDEQFF. For the CDR3, the DNA is TGTGCCAGCAGCGTAGAGGGGGATAACCAAGTGGATGAGCAGTTCTTC.

This sequence joins TRBV12-3 or TRBV12-4 and TRBJ1-2, with a possible D match to TRBD1 (5 bases). Trimming cost V 6 bases and J 7 bases, with 15 bases left between them. This CDR3 is 13 amino acids long. The CDR3 bases are TGTGCCAGCAGCTCCCCCGGGGGAACTGGCTACACCTTC. Protein sequence: CASSSPGGTGYTF.

This clonotype has ten or more counts. The V gene is TRBV24-1, the J gene TRBJ1-1, with 7 bases fitting TRBD1. Trimming took 8 bases from V and 6 from J; bases not matched to a gene: 5. The CDR3 covers 12 residues. Germline values: CDR1 KGHDR, CDR2 SFDVKD. CDR3 coding DNA: TGTGCCACCACATCCGGGACAGCTGAAGCTTTCTTT. Encoded protein: CATTSGTAEAFF.

This clonotype was recorded many times. This chain joins TRBV28 and TRBJ2-5; 7 nucleotides match TRBD1. CDR1 is MDHEN, CDR2 SYDVKM, per germline. CDR3 length: 16 amino acids. V lost 6 bases to trimming and J lost 3 bases; unmatched junction nucleotides: 13. As DNA, the CDR3 is TGTGCCAGCAGACTGAGACCGGGACAGAAAGAAGAGACCCAGTACTTC. Amino acid sequence: CASRLRPGQKEETQYF.

In its sample, this clonotype was seen many times. The chain combines TRBV7-2 with TRBJ2-5; a possible D gene is TRBD1 (5 bases). In germline, CDR1 is SGHTA, CDR2 FQGNSA. The ends were cut back, 5 bases at V and 5 bases at J, with 27 bases in the middle. CDR3 length: 18 amino acids. The DNA of the CDR3 is TGTGCCAGCAGCCCCCTCCGGCCAGGGCCTTCAACGAGGGAGACCCAGTACTTC. Its translation is CASSPLRPGPSTRETQYF.